The 12 T cell receptor beta chains in this list originate from one sample, sequenced in a study of T-cell reconstitution after alpha-beta-depleted transplantation in children. Unique molecular identifiers featured in how the TCRbeta library was prepared. MiXCR, applied by TCRdb to the PCR reads, yields one record per CDR3 protein. Of about 540,000 distinct CDR3 sequences in the sample, around 16% were seen once. The sample consisted of PBMCs from the stem cell graft donor, taken from the stem cell graft. The receptors shown here come from a human donor who donated a stem cell graft to a child with acute lymphoblastic leukemia.

The chain has TRBV5-1 and TRBJ2-7; TRBD2 agrees at 10 bases. The J segment lost 7 bases and the V segment lost 4 bases, leaving 5 bases of the junction unmatched. The CDR3 spans 13 residues. Germline-derived CDR1 and CDR2 are SGHRS and YFSETQ. The CDR3 spells CASSRTSGGEQYF. The CDR3 DNA sequence: TGCGCCAGCAGCCGGACTAGCGGCGGTGAGCAGTACTTC.

The chain links TRBV11-2 to TRBJ2-1, with TRBD2 matching 13 bases. CDR1 and CDR2 (germline): SGHAT, FQNNGV. The CDR3 spans 17 residues. With V trimmed by 4 bases and J by 6 bases, 9 bases remained unmatched. In DNA, the CDR3 is TGTGCCAGCAGCTGGACCGGGACTAGCGGGGACGGCAATGAGCAGTTCTTC. This gives the protein CASSWTGTSGDGNEQFF.

The V gene is TRBV29-1, the J gene TRBJ1-1, with D maybe TRBD1 (5 bases). In germline, CDR1 is SQVTM, CDR2 ANQGSEA. The V gene lost 0 bases and the J gene lost 10 bases, with 18 bases spanning the gap. The CDR3 has 14 residues. CDR3 loop: CSVEDLTAGRGAFF. Here the CDR3 DNA reads TGCAGCGTTGAAGATCTTACCGCAGGGAGGGGAGCTTTCTTT.

This clonotype was seen more than once but under ten times. Here the CDR3 reads CASSLSRGSSVSVYNEQFF. DNA for the CDR3: TGCGCCAGCAGCTTGTCTCGGGGGTCGTCGGTTTCGGTCTACAATGAGCAGTTCTTC. This chain uses TRBV5-1 with TRBJ2-1; tentatively, D is TRBD2 (6 bases). The CDR3 has 19 residues. Deletions cut 1 base from V and 3 bases from J, with 23 bases between. Germline-derived CDR1 and CDR2 are SGHRS and YFSETQ.

The table lists this clonotype with a few counts. V is TRBV11-2 and J is TRBJ2-1; D gene ambiguous. This CDR3 is 16 amino acids long. Trimming removed 3 bases at V and 4 bases at J, with 16 bases between. Germline loops: CDR1 SGHAT, CDR2 FQNNGV. The CDR3 is CASSFPHMEGYNEQFF. The CDR3 coding sequence is TGTGCCAGCAGCTTTCCCCACATGGAAGGTTACAATGAGCAGTTCTTC.

This chain connects TRBV27 to TRBJ1-5; D perhaps matches TRBD1 (6 bases). The CDR3 totals 17 residues. The V end lost 5 bases, the J end lost 3 bases, and 20 bases lay between the germline ends. Germline CDR1 and CDR2: MNHEY and SMNVEV (reference sequence). The CDR3 reads CASSRAGSRGYNQPQHF. DNA of the CDR3: TGTGCCAGCAGTCGGGCGGGGTCCAGGGGCTACAATCAGCCCCAGCATTTT.

This chain connects TRBV7-2 to TRBJ2-1; D ambiguous. CDR1 and CDR2 (germline): SGHTA, FQGNSA. Trimming left V 4 bases short and J 13 bases short, with 8 bases between. The CDR3 extends over 10 amino acids. CDR3 sequence: CASSYDGQFF. The CDR3 coding sequence is TGTGCCAGCAGCTACGACGGACAGTTCTTC.

The rearrangement joins TRBV20-1 to TRBJ2-5, with 14 nucleotides matching TRBD2. V shed 0 bases and J 4 bases; nucleotides not matched to a gene: 10. Looked up from germline, CDR1 is DFQATT and CDR2 is SNEGSKA (reference sequence). CDR3 length: 18 residues. The CDR3 DNA is TGCAGTGCTAGAGATTCGGGACTAGCGGGAGTTTCGCCAGAGACCCAGTACTTC. Translated, it gives CSARDSGLAGVSPETQYF.

The chain couples TRBV20-1 to TRBJ1-2; perhaps TRBD1 as D (5 bases). With 5 bases removed from V and 5 bases from J, the gap between germline ends came to 21 bases. From germline, CDR1 is DFQATT and CDR2 SNEGSKA (reference sequence). This CDR3 comprises 15 residues. The CDR3 here is CSAPRGDRTWYGYTF. As DNA, the CDR3 is TGCAGTGCTCCACGGGGTGACAGAACTTGGTATGGCTACACCTTC.

There are a few counts of this clonotype. The chain carries TRBV27 and TRBJ2-1; D not resolved. V shed 1 base and J shed 7 bases, with 11 bases lying between them. The CDR3 is 14 amino acids. The germline CDR1 and CDR2 sequences are MNHEY and SMNVEV (reference sequence). The DNA of the CDR3 is TGTGCCAGCAGTTTATATCCGCGTGGGAATGAGCAGTTCTTC. Its protein product is CASSLYPRGNEQFF.

The chain combines TRBV10-3 with TRBJ2-1, with TRBD2 identical over 10 bases. The V segment lost 2 bases and the J segment 7 bases; nucleotides outside the gene matches: 5. The CDR3 sequence is 15 residues long. The germline V gene encodes CDR1 ENHRY and CDR2 SYGVKD. CDR3 DNA: TGTGCCATCAGTGAGCAGGGACTAGCGCAGAATGAGCAGTTCTTC. This sequence encodes CAISEQGLAQNEQFF.

This chain uses TRBV12-3 or TRBV12-4 with TRBJ2-1; D unclear. This CDR3 contains 14 residues. Deletions cut 5 bases from V and 4 bases from J, with 12 bases between. The CDR3 DNA follows: TGTGCCAGCAGTCCCTCGGACCTTTACAATGAGCAGTTCTTC. It translates to CASSPSDLYNEQFF.